Following are 20 T cell receptor beta chains from one sample sequenced in a study of shared clonotypes between healthy human individuals. The method was immunoSEQ multiplex PCR; TCRdb's version includes in-frame clones alone and lacks a portion of them. The sample shows some 2.1 million clones, around 93% of them seen only once. It was CD45RO-negative cells, positively selected for CCR7, that made up naive CD8 cells, with terminally differentiated effector memory CD45RA+ cells excluded. What was sequenced was naive CD8+ T cells from PBMCs. Receptors originate from a man younger than 35 in good health. Some clones in this sample may be carry-over from other donors' samples.

V usage is TRBV5-1 and J usage is TRBJ2-1; either TRBD1 or TRBD2 may supply D (5 bases each). V lost 2 bases, J lost 6 bases, and 12 bases lay in between. Germline V gene lookup returns CDR1 SGHRS and CDR2 YFSETQ. The CDR3 extends over 14 amino acids. The CDR3 DNA sequence: TGCGCCAGCAGCTTTGGGGGAGAGGGCAATGAGCAGTTCTTC. It encodes CASSFGGEGNEQFF.

The chain recombines TRBV7-6 with TRBJ2-7; 13 bases are shared with TRBD2. Trimming at V came to 7 bases and at J to 6 bases, leaving 6 bases not matched to a gene. Per the germline V gene, CDR1 is SGHVS and CDR2 is FNYEAQ. The CDR3 totals 14 residues. The CDR3 nucleotides are TGTGCCAGCACCCCCGGACTAGCGGGAGTCGAGCAGTACTTC. It is translated as CASTPGLAGVEQYF.

The chain combines TRBV19 with TRBJ1-1, with D uncertain. This CDR3 region has 15 residues. The V end lost 4 bases, the J end lost 0 bases, and 12 bases lay between the germline ends. Germline V gene lookup returns CDR1 LNHDA and CDR2 SQIVND (reference sequence). CDR3 bases: TGTGCCAGTAGTAACCCGGACCATATGAACACTGAAGCTTTCTTT. It yields the protein CASSNPDHMNTEAFF. The variable domain in full, completed from reference TRBV19 and TRBJ1-1, reads DGGITQSPKYLFRKEGQNVTLSCEQNLNHDAMYWYRQDPGQGLRLIYYSQIVNDFQKGDIAEGYSVSREKKESFPLTVTSAQKNPTAFYLCASSNPDHMNTEAFFGQGTRLTVV.

The chain uses TRBV19 and TRBJ1-5; TRBD1 agrees at 7 bases. The CDR3 extends over 15 amino acids. V dropped 5 bases and J dropped 0; count of bases not matched to a gene: 4. Germline V gene lookup returns CDR1 LNHDA and CDR2 SQIVND (reference sequence). The CDR3 region has the DNA TGTGCCAGTAGTTACAGGGGCCATAGCAATCAGCCCCAGCATTTT. Its translation is CASSYRGHSNQPQHF.

CDR3 nucleotides: TGTGCCAGCAGCTTAGAAGGGGGCGCAGTTGCTGAAAAACTGTTTTTT. Translating it yields CASSLEGGAVAEKLFF. The rearrangement joins TRBV7-6 to TRBJ1-4; 7 nucleotides agree with TRBD1. This CDR3 contains 16 residues. The V gene end was trimmed by 1 base and the J gene end by 7 bases; junction bases not matched to a gene: 9. CDR1 is SGHVS, CDR2 FNYEAQ, per germline.

The rearrangement joins TRBV14 to TRBJ1-2; TRBD1 is a possible D gene (5 bases). CDR1 is SGHDN, CDR2 FVKESK, per germline. This CDR3 region has 17 residues. Trimming took off 0 bases at V and 4 bases at J, with 18 bases between the two ends. CDR3 sequence reads: CASSQEWGGDSLYGYTF. The CDR3 nucleotides read TGTGCCAGCAGCCAAGAATGGGGAGGCGACAGCCTCTATGGCTACACCTTC.

This rearrangement joins TRBV4-1 to TRBJ1-3, with D possibly matching TRBD1 (6 bases). CDR3 length equals 16 residues. Germline-derived CDR1 and CDR2 are MGHRA and YSYEKL. Trimming removed 4 bases at V and 2 bases at J, with 15 bases between. CDR3 residues: CASSLGAGAPGNTIYF. CDR3 in DNA: TGCGCCAGCAGCCTGGGGGCGGGCGCGCCTGGAAACACCATATATTTT.

The chain employs TRBV28 and TRBJ2-1; 9 positions agree with TRBD2. V lost 5 bases, J lost 2 bases, and 4 bases stayed unmatched. Germline V lookup: CDR1 MDHEN, CDR2 SYDVKM. CDR3 length equals 15 residues. The CDR3 DNA follows: TGTGCCAGCAGTAAAAGACTAGCGGCCTACAATGAGCAGTTCTTC. Translating it yields CASSKRLAAYNEQFF. The whole variable domain, remainder taken from reference TRBV28 and TRBJ2-1, is DVKVTQSSRYLVKRTGEKVFLECVQDMDHENMFWYRQDPGLGLRLIYFSYDVKMKEKGDIPEGYSVSREKKERFSLILESASTNQTSMYLCASSKRLAAYNEQFFGPGTRLTVL.

This sequence joins TRBV27 and TRBJ2-5; the D gene is possibly TRBD2 (5 bases). V gave up 2 bases and J gave up 6 bases, with 13 bases separating them. The CDR3 length is 14 residues. The germline V gene encodes CDR1 MNHEY and CDR2 SMNVEV (reference sequence). CDR3 DNA sequence: TGTGCCAGCAGTTTACATGCGGGCGCGAAGACCCAGTACTTC. Protein sequence: CASSLHAGAKTQYF.

The chain links TRBV29-1 to TRBJ2-5; possibly TRBD2 for D (6 bases). The J call may be wrong; the DNA end is better matched by TRBJ2-7. CDR3 size: 13 residues. Germline CDR1 and CDR2: SQVTM and ANQGSEA. The CDR3 loop reads CSVHGNGGYEQYF. DNA for the CDR3: TGCAGCGTTCATGGGAACGGGGGATACGAGCAGTACTTC.

V usage is TRBV9 and J usage is TRBJ2-1; 14 bases fit TRBD2. This CDR3 has 21 residues. V gave up 1 base and J gave up 0 bases; unmatched junction bases: 12. Germline lookup yields CDR1 SGDLS and CDR2 YYNGEE. The CDR3, as DNA: TGTGCCAGCAGCGTAAGGTCCGAGACTAGCGGGAGGGAAAGCTCCTACAATGAGCAGTTCTTC. Translated, it gives CASSVRSETSGRESSYNEQFF.

V gene TRBV10-3 combines with J gene TRBJ2-1; TRBD2 agrees at 7 bases. J gave up 2 bases and V 3 bases, and 7 bases lay outside the gene matches. Germline loops: CDR1 ENHRY, CDR2 SYGVKD. CDR3 size: 16 residues. The chain's CDR3 is CAISDGGSFAYNEQFF. CDR3 coding DNA: TGTGCCATCAGTGACGGCGGGAGCTTTGCCTACAATGAGCAGTTCTTC.

The V and J genes are TRBV19 and TRBJ1-1; a possible D gene is TRBD1 (5 bases). Trimming removed 3 bases at V and 3 bases at J, with 8 bases between. Germline values: CDR1 LNHDA, CDR2 SQIVND (reference sequence). This CDR3 has 13 amino acids. The CDR3 sequence is CASSIPGYTEAFF. Written as DNA, the CDR3 is TGTGCCAGTAGTATCCCAGGGTACACTGAAGCTTTCTTT. The full variable domain, in which reference TRBV19 and TRBJ1-1 provide the parts outside the CDR3, is DGGITQSPKYLFRKEGQNVTLSCEQNLNHDAMYWYRQDPGQGLRLIYYSQIVNDFQKGDIAEGYSVSREKKESFPLTVTSAQKNPTAFYLCASSIPGYTEAFFGQGTRLTVV.

V and J are TRBV28 and TRBJ2-7; D is unresolved. The CDR3 has 13 amino acids. The germline CDR1 and CDR2 sequences are MDHEN and SYDVKM. V lost 6 bases, J lost 1 base, and 10 bases lay in between. In DNA, the CDR3 is TGTGCCAGCAGAGATGACACGTCCTACGAGCAGTACTTC. It specifies CASRDDTSYEQYF.

This chain joins TRBV5-1 and TRBJ2-3, with unresolved D. Trimming cost V 0 bases and J 3 bases, with 14 bases left between them. The germline CDR1 and CDR2 sequences are SGHRS and YFSETQ. The CDR3 extends over 16 amino acids. CDR3 residues: CASSLVSSKRTDTQYF. The CDR3 DNA reads as TGCGCCAGCAGCTTGGTATCGTCGAAAAGGACAGATACGCAGTATTTT.

This clone was picked up a small number of times. The same CDR3 can be traced to other DNA sequences in this sample. The CDR3 nucleotides read TGTGCCACCAGCAGGGGGACAGGGTATGGCTACACCTTC. It translates to CATSRGTGYGYTF. The chain links TRBV15 to TRBJ1-2; TRBD1 matches 9 bases. V dropped 3 bases and J dropped 5; count of bases not matched to a gene: 1. Germline V lookup: CDR1 LNHNV, CDR2 YYDKDF (reference sequence). The CDR3 is 13 residues long. The full variable domain, with the rest looked up from reference TRBV15 and TRBJ1-2, is DAMVIQNPRYQVTQFGKPVTLSCSQTLNHNVMYWYQQKSSQAPKLLFHYYDKDFNNEADTPDNFQSRRPNTSFCFLDIRSPGLGDTAMYLCATSRGTGYGYTFGSGTRLTVV.

V gene TRBV4-1 combines with J gene TRBJ1-1; D gene unclear. The CDR3 has 13 amino acids. CDR1 and CDR2 from the germline V gene are MGHRA and YSYEKL. Trimming stripped 3 bases from V and 8 bases from J, with 13 bases between. The CDR3 spells CASSHGDWREAFF. DNA for the CDR3: TGCGCCAGCAGCCATGGCGACTGGAGGGAAGCTTTCTTT.

The rearrangement uses TRBV15 and TRBJ2-1, with D possibly matching TRBD2 (5 bases). Trimming cost V 5 bases and J 7 bases, with 18 bases left between them. CDR3 length: 15 amino acids. The germline gives CDR1 LNHNV, CDR2 YYDKDF (reference sequence). Here the CDR3 reads CATSPRESLGNEQFF. As DNA, the CDR3 is TGTGCCACCAGCCCTAGGGAGTCGTTGGGGAATGAGCAGTTCTTC.

The chain joins TRBV7-9 to TRBJ1-5; the match to TRBD1 covers 8 bases. The germline gives CDR1 SEHNR, CDR2 FQNEAQ (reference sequence). CDR3 length: 19 amino acids. V dropped 0 bases and J dropped 3; count of bases not matched to a gene: 13. Here the CDR3 reads CASSLAGEGQEKDNQPQHF. The CDR3 nucleotides are TGTGCCAGCAGCTTAGCGGGGGAGGGACAGGAGAAGGACAATCAGCCCCAGCATTTT.

Note on this clone: Other DNA sequences within the sample encode an identical CDR3. The J gene is TRBJ2-1, the V gene TRBV28, with D possibly matching TRBD2 (5 bases). This CDR3 comprises 13 residues. V gave up 2 bases and J gave up 3 bases, with 5 bases separating them. Germline-derived CDR1 and CDR2 are MDHEN and SYDVKM. CDR3 nucleotide sequence: TGTGCCAGCAGTTTAGGACTCTACAATGAGCAGTTCTTC. Translation gives CASSLGLYNEQFF.